The 29 T cell receptor beta chains given below trace back to one sample, sequenced in a study of blood T cell repertoires in COVID-19. Profiling relied on immunoSEQ multiplex PCR, and the TCRdb table lists in-frame clones only, not all of them. The table lists around 200,000 clones, 70% to 90% of them singletons. Sequenced input: PBMCs or T cells enriched from blood (not recorded which). These receptors originate from a woman aged 18-30 years who had recovered from COVID-19.

The rearrangement joins TRBV7-3 to TRBJ2-2; D is perhaps TRBD1 (6 bases). Germline CDR1 SGHTA, CDR2 FQGTGA. The CDR3 consists of 14 residues. V shed 4 bases and J shed 7 bases, with 13 bases lying between them. CDR3 sequence: CASSSNRVSGELFF. CDR3 DNA sequence: TGTGCCAGCAGCTCGAACAGGGTTAGCGGGGAGCTGTTTTTT.

V is TRBV27 and J is TRBJ1-5, with D possibly being TRBD1 (6 bases). CDR1 and CDR2 from the germline V gene are MNHEY and SMNVEV (reference sequence). The CDR3 is 16 residues long. V was cut by 3 bases and J by 6 bases, with 18 bases left in between. The CDR3 sequence: CASSLLATRGRQPQHF. The CDR3 DNA reads as TGTGCCAGCAGTTTGCTCGCGACCAGGGGTCGTCAGCCCCAGCATTTT.

The chain has TRBV18 and TRBJ1-3, with D maybe TRBD1 (5 bases). The CDR3 extends over 16 amino acids. The germline gives CDR1 KGHSH, CDR2 LQKENI. The ends were cut back, 2 bases at V and 1 base at J, with 12 bases in the middle. This CDR3 is CASSPVTRVSGNTIYF. The CDR3 DNA sequence: TGTGCCAGCTCACCAGTTACCAGGGTTTCTGGAAACACCATATATTTT.

The chain uses TRBV6-5 and TRBJ1-2; 8 bases fit TRBD1. The CDR3 sequence is 15 residues long. With 9 bases clipped from V and 2 bases from J, the junction kept 11 bases outside the gene matches. Germline CDR1 is MNHEY and CDR2 is SVGAGI. The CDR3: CASCAPGQVNYGYTF. The CDR3 DNA sequence: TGTGCCAGTTGCGCTCCGGGACAGGTCAACTATGGCTACACCTTC.

V and J are TRBV2 and TRBJ2-7, with TRBD2 identical over 8 bases. V lost 6 bases to trimming and J lost 0 bases; unmatched junction nucleotides: 1. The V gene's germline CDR1 is SNHLY and CDR2 FYNNEI. This CDR3 region has 13 residues. The CDR3 sequence: CASSGTSSYEQYF. The DNA for the CDR3 is TGTGCCAGCAGCGGGACTAGCTCCTACGAGCAGTACTTC.

In its sample, this clone was seen a few times. This chain joins TRBV10-1 and TRBJ2-1; a weak D match, TRBD2 (6 bases). This CDR3 contains 15 residues. Per germline, CDR1 WNHNN and CDR2 SYGVQD (reference sequence). Trimming took off 2 bases at V and 4 bases at J, with 12 bases between the two ends. This chain's CDR3 is CASSEGLAPYNEQFF. CDR3 nucleotide sequence: TGCGCCAGCAGTGAGGGGCTAGCGCCTTACAATGAGCAGTTCTTC.

This chain connects TRBV21-1 to TRBJ2-1; no check of the table's D call, TRBD2, against the DNA was made. TRBV21-1 has pseudogene status. This CDR3 region has 18 residues. CDR3 in amino acids: CASSKPPGSPYRYNEQFF. The CDR3 DNA reads as TGTGCCAGCAGCAAACCTCCGGGGAGTCCCTATCGGTACAATGAGCAGTTCTTC.

This clone was seen only once. This chain connects TRBV28 to TRBJ2-3, with 10 bases matching TRBD1. Germline V gene data show CDR1 as MDHEN and CDR2 as SYDVKM. The V gene end was trimmed by 6 bases and the J gene end by 2 bases; junction bases not matched to a gene: 11. The length of the CDR3 is 17 residues. CDR3 amino acids: CASSLGTGEVITDTQYF. The CDR3 coding sequence is TGTGCCAGCAGCCTCGGGACAGGGGAGGTTATCACAGATACGCAGTATTTT.

This clone has a single count. The chain joins TRBV25-1 to TRBJ2-1, with TRBD2 as a possible D gene (6 bases). Germline V gene sequence: CDR1 MGHDK, CDR2 SYGVNS. The V gene lost 3 bases and the J gene lost 0 bases, with 9 bases spanning the gap. The CDR3 contains 15 residues. The CDR3 nucleotides are TGTGCCAGCAGTGAGGCGGGGAGCTCCTACAATGAGCAGTTCTTC. This gives the protein CASSEAGSSYNEQFF.

J is TRBJ2-7 and V is TRBV21-1; the table gives TRBD1 as D, unverified against the DNA. TRBV21-1 is assigned pseudogene status. The CDR3 spans 14 residues. The CDR3 is CASNGTEDYYEQYF. The CDR3 region has the DNA TGTGCCAGCAACGGGACAGAAGACTACTACGAGCAGTACTTC.

The chain carries TRBV12-3 or TRBV12-4 and TRBJ2-2, with 7 bases identical to TRBD2. With 5 bases clipped from V and 5 bases from J, the junction kept 2 bases outside the gene matches. The length of the CDR3 is 13 residues. The DNA for the CDR3 is TGTGCCAGCAGTACTAGCGTGACCGGGGAGCTGTTTTTT. Translation gives CASSTSVTGELFF.

This clone was detected once. The rearrangement links TRBV7-8 to TRBJ2-1; 11 bases line up with TRBD2. Germline V gives CDR1 SGHVS, CDR2 FQNEAQ. The ends lost 1 base at V and 5 bases at J; junction bases unmatched: 16. The CDR3 is made up of 20 amino acids. CDR3 region: CASSLGLAGGPHRSDNEQFF. CDR3 nucleotide sequence: TGTGCCAGCAGCTTAGGATTAGCGGGAGGGCCGCATCGTTCCGACAATGAGCAGTTCTTC.

The V call is TRBV3-1 (or the pseudogene TRBV3-2), the J call TRBJ1-5; D is ambiguous. The ends were cut back, 0 bases at V and 6 bases at J, with 9 bases in the middle. The CDR3 runs 14 residues. CDR1 and CDR2 from the germline V gene are LGHDT and YNNKEL (reference sequence). CDR3 protein: CASSQDLGLQPQHF. The CDR3 DNA reads as TGTGCCAGCAGCCAAGACCTCGGACTTCAGCCCCAGCATTTT.

V gene TRBV7-9 combines with J gene TRBJ2-7, with D perhaps TRBD2 (5 bases). The CDR3 is 11 amino acids. V was trimmed by 5 bases and J by 9 bases, leaving 11 bases between them. CDR1 SEHNR and CDR2 FQNEAQ come from the germline V gene (reference sequence). The CDR3 here is CASSRSEGQYF. In DNA form, the CDR3 reads TGTGCCAGCAGCCGGAGTGAGGGGCAGTACTTC.

The chain recombines TRBV28 with TRBJ2-2, with a tentative D call TRBD1 (7 bases). Deletions cut 2 bases from V and 5 bases from J, with 12 bases between. Germline assignment: CDR1 MDHEN and CDR2 SYDVKM. The CDR3 has 15 residues. CDR3 loop: CASSLGGTATGELFF. The CDR3 DNA follows: TGTGCCAGCAGTTTAGGAGGGACAGCAACCGGGGAGCTGTTTTTT. The whole variable domain, filled in from reference TRBV28 and TRBJ2-2, reads DVKVTQSSRYLVKRTGEKVFLECVQDMDHENMFWYRQDPGLGLRLIYFSYDVKMKEKGDIPEGYSVSREKKERFSLILESASTNQTSMYLCASSLGGTATGELFFGEGSRLTVL.

The rearrangement uses TRBV28 and TRBJ2-7; TRBD1 is a possible D gene (5 bases). CDR1 and CDR2 (germline): MDHEN, SYDVKM. V dropped 5 bases and J dropped 0 bases, with 8 bases sitting between them. CDR3 length: 13 amino acids. For the CDR3, the DNA is TGTGCCAGCAGTGACAGCAACTCCTACGAGCAGTACTTC. Its translation is CASSDSNSYEQYF.

The V call is TRBV7-9, the J call TRBJ1-2; D might be TRBD1 (5 bases). Germline CDR1 reads SEHNR; CDR2 reads FQNEAQ (reference sequence). V lost 1 base and J 6 bases, leaving 9 bases between the germline ends. The CDR3 has 13 residues. This CDR3 reads CASSLGGGDGYTF. In DNA form, the CDR3 reads TGTGCCAGCAGCTTAGGGGGAGGGGATGGCTACACCTTC.

The chain is built from TRBV4-1 and TRBJ1-2; D is perhaps TRBD1 (5 bases). Germline assignment: CDR1 MGHRA and CDR2 YSYEKL. The CDR3 is 15 amino acids. Trimming left V 5 bases short and J 4 bases short, with 17 bases between. The CDR3 DNA reads TGCGCCAGCAGCATTACCCAGGGACTACTCTATGGCTACACCTTC. Its protein is CASSITQGLLYGYTF.

The chain employs TRBV7-6 and TRBJ2-7; a possible D gene is TRBD2 (5 bases). This CDR3 is built from 15 residues. Between the trimmed V and J ends, which lost 1 base and 0 bases, there was a span of 10 bases. Germline CDR1 SGHVS, CDR2 FNYEAQ. The CDR3 DNA follows: TGTGCCAGCAGCTTAGGGCCCGGACTCTCCTACGAGCAGTACTTC. Its translation: CASSLGPGLSYEQYF.

V gene TRBV4-1 combines with J gene TRBJ2-1, with 10 bases fitting TRBD2. The length of the CDR3 is 16 residues. Germline-derived CDR1 and CDR2 are MGHRA and YSYEKL. V dropped 1 base and J dropped 5; count of bases not matched to a gene: 5. As DNA, the CDR3 is TGCGCCAGCAGCCAAGGGGGACTAGCGACCCACAATGAGCAGTTCTTC. The encoded protein is CASSQGGLATHNEQFF.

The V gene is TRBV28, the J gene TRBJ1-1; a weak D match, TRBD1 (5 bases). This CDR3 contains 13 residues. V lost 8 bases to trimming and J lost 5 bases, with 15 bases between them. Germline V lookup: CDR1 MDHEN, CDR2 SYDVKM. CDR3 residues: CASPRQEGTEAFF. Here the CDR3 DNA reads TGTGCCAGCCCACGGCAGGAGGGGACTGAAGCTTTCTTT.

The V gene is TRBV5-1, the J gene TRBJ2-1; D possibly corresponds to TRBD2 (6 bases). V was shortened by 0 bases and J by 7 bases, with 17 bases between the two germline ends. The CDR3 is 16 residues long. Germline CDR1 reads SGHRS; CDR2 reads YFSETQ. The CDR3 nucleotides read TGCGCCAGCAGCTTGGCCGGGCTAGCGAGAGGGAATGAGCAGTTCTTC. Its protein is CASSLAGLARGNEQFF.

The gene calls are TRBV12-5 and TRBJ1-5; possible D gene TRBD1, 5 bases. Trimming cost V 0 bases and J 1 base, with 10 bases left between them. This CDR3 is 16 amino acids long. Germline V CDR1 and CDR2: LGHNT, FRNRAP. In nucleotides, the CDR3 is TGTGCTAGTGGTTTGGTAACGGGGGGGAGCAATCAGCCCCAGCATTTT. It codes for CASGLVTGGSNQPQHF.

The chain has TRBV28 and TRBJ2-7; 7 bases line up with TRBD2. Germline V CDR1 and CDR2: MDHEN, SYDVKM. V lost 5 bases and J lost 6; bases outside the gene matches: 19. This CDR3 is 17 amino acids long. As DNA, the CDR3 is TGTGCCAGCAGTCCCATCCGGGACTATCGAAGCTGGGGCGAGCAGTACTTC. The encoded protein is CASSPIRDYRSWGEQYF.

The chain joins TRBV19 to TRBJ1-3; D remains ambiguous. The CDR3 length is 14 residues. Looked up from germline, CDR1 is LNHDA and CDR2 is SQIVND (reference sequence). Trimming left V 0 bases short and J 1 base short, with 4 bases between. The DNA of the CDR3 is TGTGCCAGTAGTATAGATCCGTCTGGAAACACCATATATTTT. It specifies CASSIDPSGNTIYF. Full variable domain (outside the CDR3, taken from reference TRBV19 and TRBJ1-3): DGGITQSPKYLFRKEGQNVTLSCEQNLNHDAMYWYRQDPGQGLRLIYYSQIVNDFQKGDIAEGYSVSREKKESFPLTVTSAQKNPTAFYLCASSIDPSGNTIYFGEGSWLTVV.

V is TRBV21-1 and J is TRBJ2-3; the DNA was not used to check the table's D call, TRBD2. TRBV21-1 is assigned pseudogene status. The CDR3 is made up of 13 amino acids. The DNA for the CDR3 is TGTGCCAGCAGGGGAGAAGCGGGAGTTACGCAGTATTTT. Protein sequence: CASRGEAGVTQYF.

This sequence joins TRBV27 and TRBJ1-2, with a weak D call TRBD1 (5 bases). The CDR3 consists of 14 residues. The V end was cut by 6 bases, the J end by 0 bases, with 11 bases between. The V gene's germline CDR1 is MNHEY and CDR2 SMNVEV (reference sequence). This CDR3 reads CASRGVLANYGYTF. The DNA of the CDR3 is TGTGCCAGCAGAGGGGTCTTAGCTAACTATGGCTACACCTTC.

This clone was detected many times. The V call is TRBV9, the J call TRBJ2-2, with D perhaps TRBD1 (6 bases). This CDR3 is built from 14 residues. The V and J ends lost 6 bases and 4 bases respectively, with 13 bases between them. CDR1 is SGDLS, CDR2 YYNGEE, per germline. Here the CDR3 DNA reads TGTGCCAGCATCCTAGGGGGTGGCACCGGGGAGCTGTTTTTT. The encoded protein is CASILGGGTGELFF.

This clone occurred a few times. V usage is TRBV15 and J usage is TRBJ2-1; 8 bases agree with TRBD2. CDR3 size: 15 residues. V gave up 0 bases and J gave up 5 bases; unmatched junction bases: 3. Per the germline V gene, CDR1 is LNHNV and CDR2 is YYDKDF (reference sequence). This CDR3 is CATSRDGRDHNEQFF. The CDR3 coding sequence is TGTGCCACCAGCAGAGACGGGAGGGACCACAATGAGCAGTTCTTC.